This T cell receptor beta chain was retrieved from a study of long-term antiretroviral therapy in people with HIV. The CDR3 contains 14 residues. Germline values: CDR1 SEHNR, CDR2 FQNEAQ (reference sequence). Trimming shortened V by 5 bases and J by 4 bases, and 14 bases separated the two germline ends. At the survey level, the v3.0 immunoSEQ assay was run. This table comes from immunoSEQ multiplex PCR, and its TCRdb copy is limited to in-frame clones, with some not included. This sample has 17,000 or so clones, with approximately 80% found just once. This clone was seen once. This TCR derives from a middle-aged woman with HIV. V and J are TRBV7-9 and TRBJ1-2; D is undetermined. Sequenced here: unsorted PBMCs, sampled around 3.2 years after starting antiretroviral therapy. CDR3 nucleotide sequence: TGTGCCAGCAGCCCAACGCGACAACTCTATGGCTACACCTTC. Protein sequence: CASSPTRQLYGYTF.